This T cell receptor beta chain was sequenced for a study of T cell repertoires and leukemia-associated antigens. The table lists this clonotype with many counts. Its antigen is still unknown. Trimming left V 4 bases short and J 0 bases short, with 8 bases between. This CDR3 contains 13 residues. The V gene's germline CDR1 is SGHRS and CDR2 YFSETQ. TCRdb re-analysed the 5' RACE reads in MiXCR, keeping a single row per CDR3 protein. The sample includes roughly 13,000 distinct CDR3 sequences, 39% seen only once; the top ten take about a tenth. The chain combines TRBV5-1 with TRBJ2-7; perhaps TRBD2 as D (6 bases). This sequence was found in a female donor in good health. Sequences were obtained from CD3+ T cells sorted from blood and cultured. DNA for the CDR3: TGCGCCAGCAGCAGGACTAACTCCTACGAGCAGTACTTC. Translated: CASSRTNSYEQYF.